One sample yielded the 26 T cell receptor beta chains listed below, sequenced in a study of T-cell memory formation after mild COVID-19. TCRdb reanalysed the 5' RACE reads using MiXCR and keeps one entry per CDR3 protein. This repertoire shows about 390,000 distinct CDR3 sequences, about 15% found once; its top ten account for approximately 21%. What was sequenced was PBMCs or a T cell subset sorted from them (not recorded which). The receptors derive from a man aged 18 to 29 who had mild COVID-19 (a few samples of this study predate the infection). Cell type and time point are not known.

This rearrangement joins TRBV5-6 to TRBJ1-2; tentative D call: TRBD1 (5 bases). The CDR3 has 16 residues. V was trimmed by 7 bases and J by 5 bases, leaving 24 bases between them. Germline CDR1 reads SGHDT; CDR2 reads YYEEEE. The CDR3 nucleotides are TGTGCCAGCCTGCGCGCCCCGGGACTTAGGATGTATGGCTACACCTTC. Translation: CASLRAPGLRMYGYTF.

This clonotype has a handful of counts. The gene calls are TRBV6-1 and TRBJ1-5; D gene ambiguous. Germline V lookup: CDR1 MNHNS, CDR2 SASEGT. V was trimmed by 7 bases and J by 5 bases, leaving 12 bases between them. The CDR3 totals 13 residues. Written as DNA, the CDR3 is TGTGCCAGCAACGGAGGGATTTATCAGCCCCAGCATTTT. Its translation is CASNGGIYQPQHF.

This clonotype was seen a handful of times. The rearrangement joins TRBV10-3 to TRBJ2-3; D unresolved. Germline V gene sequence: CDR1 ENHRY, CDR2 SYGVKD. The CDR3 extends over 10 amino acids. V was shortened by 8 bases and J by 6 bases, with 6 bases between the two germline ends. CDR3 loop: CAIRGDTQYF. CDR3 bases: TGTGCCATCCGTGGGGATACGCAGTATTTT.

This clonotype was found a few times. The chain employs TRBV11-1 and TRBJ2-3; tentatively, D is TRBD1 or TRBD2 (5 bases each). Germline lookup yields CDR1 SGHAT and CDR2 FQDESV (reference sequence). V was pared by 3 bases and J by 1 base, with 11 bases between. The CDR3 sequence is 15 residues long. The chain's CDR3 is CASSFLTGRTDTQYF. CDR3 in DNA: TGTGCCAGCAGCTTTTTAACGGGGCGCACAGATACGCAGTATTTT.

J is TRBJ2-7 and V is TRBV5-1; D is possibly TRBD2 (5 bases). The CDR3 has 15 residues. The germline V and J ends were trimmed by 4 bases and 7 bases, with 21 bases remaining between them. In germline, CDR1 is SGHRS, CDR2 YFSETQ. CDR3 nucleotide sequence: TGCGCCAGCAGCCCACCGGGTTCACGGGATAGGGAGCAGTACTTC. Translation gives CASSPPGSRDREQYF.

This clonotype appeared a few times. This chain uses TRBV28 with TRBJ1-5, with unresolved D. V was clipped by 8 bases and J by 3 bases, with 17 bases between them. This CDR3 region has 15 residues. The V gene's germline CDR1 is MDHEN and CDR2 SYDVKM. The DNA for the CDR3 is TGTGCCAGCGTTTTGGCGGATGGTTACAATCAGCCCCAGCATTTT. Its protein product is CASVLADGYNQPQHF.

Only a few counts were recorded for this clonotype. Germline is not matched at one junction end, which may reflect a read error. V usage is TRBV4-3 and J usage is TRBJ1-5; possibly TRBD1 for D (6 bases). The CDR3 length is 14 residues. From germline, CDR1 is LGHNA and CDR2 YSLEER. The CDR3 DNA reads TGCGCCAGCAGTCAAGATGGGGGGGCGCAGCCCCAGCATTTT. Translating gives CASSQDGGAQPQHF.

The gene calls are TRBV4-3 and TRBJ1-4; D not resolved. There are 14 residues in the CDR3. CDR1 is LGHNA, CDR2 YSLEER, per germline. V dropped 4 bases and J dropped 5 bases, with 11 bases sitting between them. CDR3 amino acids: CASSPGRRNEKLFF. The CDR3 DNA follows: TGCGCCAGCAGCCCCGGAAGGAGGAATGAAAAACTGTTTTTT.

This clonotype was counted ten times or more. The chain combines TRBV5-1 with TRBJ2-2, with no clear D. This CDR3 has 13 residues. The germline gives CDR1 SGHRS, CDR2 YFSETQ. Trimming took off 3 bases at V and 6 bases at J, with 9 bases between the two ends. CDR3 region: CASSSGSPGELFF. The CDR3 DNA sequence: TGCGCCAGCAGCTCTGGGTCACCCGGGGAGCTGTTTTTT.

This clonotype was seen just once. The chain combines TRBV4-3 with TRBJ2-7; D might be TRBD1 or TRBD2, each matching 5 bases. The V and J ends lost 1 base and 4 bases respectively, with 11 bases between them. The CDR3 loop spans 14 amino acids. Germline CDR1 is LGHNA and CDR2 is YSLEER. The CDR3 DNA is TGCGCCAGCAGCCAAGCGCCGGGGCCGTACGAGCAGTACTTC. Protein: CASSQAPGPYEQYF.

This clonotype has more than one count but fewer than ten. V is TRBV7-2 and J is TRBJ2-1; 7 nucleotides match TRBD2. The CDR3 extends over 18 amino acids. Germline loops: CDR1 SGHTA, CDR2 FQGNSA. Trimming cost V 5 bases and J 6 bases; bases outside gene matches: 19. CDR3 protein: CASSPGRVARKSGNEQFF. The CDR3, as DNA: TGTGCCAGCAGCCCGGGGAGGGTCGCGCGAAAGTCGGGCAATGAGCAGTTCTTC.

The genes are TRBV6-6 and TRBJ2-1; no definite D call. There are 10 residues in the CDR3. Germline lookup yields CDR1 MNHNY and CDR2 SVGAGI (reference sequence). Trimming took off 8 bases at V and 7 bases at J, with 6 bases between the two ends. The CDR3 DNA follows: TGTGCCAGCGGAGTTAATGAGCAGTTCTTC. It encodes CASGVNEQFF.

The rearrangement joins TRBV7-9 to TRBJ1-2; no firm D call. CDR1 and CDR2 (germline): SEHNR, FQNEAQ (reference sequence). The CDR3 totals 13 residues. The germline V and J ends were trimmed by 5 bases and 4 bases, with 11 bases remaining between them. CDR3 protein: CASSQAVTYGYTF. CDR3 bases: TGTGCCAGCAGCCAGGCAGTCACCTATGGCTACACCTTC. Together with reference TRBV7-9 and TRBJ1-2, the CDR3 gives the full variable domain: DTGVSQNPRHKITKRGQNVTFRCDPISEHNRLYWYRQTLGQGPEFLTYFQNEAQLEKSRLLSDRFSAERPKGSFSTLEIQRTEQGDSAMYLCASSQAVTYGYTFGSGTRLTVV.

The gene calls are TRBV7-2 and TRBJ1-1; D gene ambiguous. The CDR3 runs to 14 residues. The ends were cut back, 4 bases at V and 7 bases at J, with 16 bases in the middle. Germline assignment: CDR1 SGHTA and CDR2 FQGNSA. CDR3 coding DNA: TGTGCCAGCAGCTCGACCTGGGTTTCCAATGAAGCTTTCTTT. It specifies CASSSTWVSNEAFF.

V usage is TRBV6-5 and J usage is TRBJ1-2; D may be TRBD1 (6 bases). Germline CDR1 reads MNHEY; CDR2 reads SVGAGI. Trimming shortened V by 7 bases and J by 7 bases, and 16 bases separated the two germline ends. The length of the CDR3 is 13 residues. Here the CDR3 DNA reads TGTGCCAGCACCCGTGCGGGGGGCCTTGGCTACACCTTC. This sequence encodes CASTRAGGLGYTF.

This clonotype was recorded a few times. The genes are TRBV20-1 and TRBJ2-1; D is possibly TRBD2 (7 bases). This CDR3 is built from 16 residues. The germline V gene has CDR1 DFQATT and CDR2 SNEGSKA (reference sequence). V gave up 2 bases and J gave up 0 bases, with 14 bases separating them. CDR3: CSARMAGDNSYNEQFF. In DNA form, the CDR3 reads TGCAGTGCTAGAATGGCGGGGGACAACTCCTACAATGAGCAGTTCTTC.

This clonotype was picked up a small number of times. The chain joins TRBV7-2 to TRBJ2-5; the D gene is possibly TRBD2 (5 bases). The V end was cut by 3 bases, the J end by 2 bases, with 13 bases between. The CDR3 length is 15 residues. The germline gives CDR1 SGHTA, CDR2 FQGNSA. CDR3 loop: CASSFGPGRQETQYF. The CDR3 DNA reads TGTGCCAGCAGCTTTGGACCGGGAAGGCAAGAGACCCAGTACTTC.

This clonotype occurred a few times. The CDR3 loop is CASSLGGPQAGTEAFF. DNA of the CDR3: TGCGCCAGCAGCCTGGGGGGACCCCAGGCGGGCACTGAAGCTTTCTTT. The rearrangement uses TRBV5-1 and TRBJ1-1; a possible D gene is TRBD1 (5 bases). V dropped 4 bases and J dropped 4 bases, with 20 bases sitting between them. This CDR3 is built from 16 residues. The germline CDR1 and CDR2 sequences are SGHRS and YFSETQ.

This clonotype occurred a few times. The rearrangement links TRBV7-2 to TRBJ1-6; no clear D gene. Germline loops: CDR1 SGHTA, CDR2 FQGNSA. There are 13 residues in the CDR3. V lost 6 bases, J lost 5 bases, and 8 bases lay in between. The CDR3 nucleotides read TGTGCCAGCAGTCGAGGCAATAATTCACCCCTCCACTTT. Its protein is CASSRGNNSPLHF.

This clonotype has just a few counts. The chain links TRBV7-9 to TRBJ2-1, with a possible D match to TRBD1 (5 bases). Deletions cut 2 bases from V and 4 bases from J, with 12 bases between. The CDR3 covers 15 residues. CDR1 and CDR2 (germline): SEHNR, FQNEAQ (reference sequence). The CDR3 coding sequence is TGTGCCAGCAGCTTACGGCAGGGTGCATACAATGAGCAGTTCTTC. This translates into CASSLRQGAYNEQFF.

There are a few counts of this clonotype. V is TRBV7-8 and J is TRBJ1-4, with D possibly being TRBD1 (6 bases). The CDR3 contains 15 residues. Germline V gene sequence: CDR1 SGHVS, CDR2 FQNEAQ. V lost 1 base, J lost 8 bases, and 14 bases lay in between. CDR3 residues: CASSLGPGGSEKLFF. CDR3 bases: TGTGCCAGCAGCTTAGGTCCGGGGGGCTCGGAAAAACTGTTTTTT.

This clonotype was counted a few times. The chain recombines TRBV7-7 with TRBJ2-1; D remains ambiguous. The germline gives CDR1 SSHAT, CDR2 FNYEAQ (reference sequence). Deletions cut 6 bases from V and 9 bases from J, with 15 bases between. The CDR3 has 13 residues. CDR3 coding DNA: TGTGCCAGCAGTCCCCTCGACCGGCGTGAGCAGTTCTTC. This gives the protein CASSPLDRREQFF.

Only a few counts were recorded for this clonotype. This sequence joins TRBV30 and TRBJ2-7, with D possibly being TRBD2 (5 bases). Germline CDR1 and CDR2: GTSNPN and SVGIG (reference sequence). This CDR3 is built from 14 residues. The germline V and J ends were trimmed by 0 bases and 6 bases, with 15 bases remaining between them. CDR3 residues: CAWSVTIRGSEQYF. The DNA for the CDR3 is TGTGCCTGGAGTGTAACCATCCGAGGGTCCGAGCAGTACTTC.

The gene calls are TRBV6-6 and TRBJ1-1, with TRBD1 matching over 8 bases. The CDR3 consists of 15 residues. The V gene end was trimmed by 2 bases and the J gene end by 4 bases; junction bases not matched to a gene: 6. The germline V gene has CDR1 MNHNY and CDR2 SVGAGI (reference sequence). The CDR3 here is CASSYGPGGGTEAFF. DNA of the CDR3: TGTGCCAGCAGTTACGGTCCAGGGGGCGGCACTGAAGCTTTCTTT.

V usage is TRBV7-2 and J usage is TRBJ2-3; D unresolved. The germline V gene has CDR1 SGHTA and CDR2 FQGNSA. CDR3 length: 12 residues. V was pared by 1 base and J by 8 bases, with 7 bases between. CDR3 DNA sequence: TGTGCCAGCAGCTTAGTTCGGGTTACGCAGTATTTT. Protein: CASSLVRVTQYF.

To note about this clonotype: Likely a read error: the CDR3 ends without its conserved phenylalanine or tryptophan. V is TRBV7-2 and J is TRBJ1-6; tentative D call: TRBD1 (5 bases). There are 16 residues in the CDR3. V shed 2 bases and J shed 7 bases, with 15 bases lying between them. Germline V lookup: CDR1 SGHTA, CDR2 FQGNSA. The CDR3 nucleotides are TGTGCCAGCAGCTTAAATTACGGGACGGCAAATTCACCCCTCCACTCT. Protein sequence: CASSLNYGTANSPLHS.